These 30 T cell receptor beta chains share one sample of origin, sequenced in a study of T cells in Graves' hyperthyroidism and ophthalmopathy (dated by TCRdb to the late 2010s). The library was built by means of multiplex PCR. Data came from an Illumina HiSeq 2000. The TCR beta CDR3 regions were amplified from RNA transcripts. The first round of RT-PCR for the TCR CDR3 was performed with the HTBI primer set and the Qiagen OneStep RT-PCR kit. TCRdb reprocessing: public reads trimmed at Q25 with fastp, clones called with MiXCR, in-frame beta chains kept. For every CDR3 protein sequence, its rows merge into one entry that carries the most common genes and DNA. The table for this sample lists almost 600,000 distinct CDR3 sequences; approximately 15% of them were counted only once. The leading ten clones occupy more than 4.5% of the sample. The sequencing input was blood. Receptor source: a woman younger than 45 with Graves' hyperthyroidism that later progressed to Graves' ophthalmopathy.

There are many counts of this clonotype. This CDR3 reads CASSLDAPGPRDYGYTF. For the CDR3, the DNA is TGTGCCAGCAGCTTAGATGCACCGGGACCGAGGGACTATGGCTACACCTTC. The rearrangement joins TRBV11-1 to TRBJ1-2; tentative D call: TRBD1 (5 bases). This CDR3 comprises 17 residues. Trimming took 1 base from V and 3 from J, leaving 18 bases between them. Germline V gene data show CDR1 as SGHAT and CDR2 as FQDESV (reference sequence).

This clonotype has ten or more counts. This chain joins TRBV19 and TRBJ1-1; a weak D match, TRBD1 (6 bases). The CDR3 is 18 residues long. Trimming stripped 6 bases from V and 5 bases from J, with 28 bases between. Germline assignment: CDR1 LNHDA and CDR2 SQIVND (reference sequence). The CDR3 DNA sequence: TGTGCCAGTAGGGATTATTACGGGACACTTACGACCGGTACTGAAGCTTTCTTT. Its translation is CASRDYYGTLTTGTEAFF.

The sample holds a few counts of this clonotype. This chain links TRBV20-1 with TRBJ2-3; 13 bases map to TRBD2. V lost 7 bases to trimming and J lost 2 bases; unmatched junction nucleotides: 3. Germline CDR1 DFQATT, CDR2 SNEGSKA (reference sequence). CDR3 length: 14 amino acids. CDR3 amino acids: CSGLAGGFTDTQYF. As DNA, the CDR3 is TGCAGTGGACTAGCGGGAGGCTTCACAGATACGCAGTATTTT.

In its sample, this clonotype was seen a few times. The CDR3 is CARAPGLAGRWNEQFF. The CDR3 coding sequence is TGTGCCAGAGCCCCGGGACTAGCGGGCCGCTGGAATGAGCAGTTCTTC. The chain links TRBV19 to TRBJ2-1, with 12 bases lining up with TRBD2. CDR3 length: 16 residues. Looked up from germline, CDR1 is LNHDA and CDR2 is SQIVND (reference sequence). Trimming removed 9 bases from V and 7 bases from J; junction bases left unmatched: 13.

This clonotype was counted at least ten times. The chain uses TRBV6-1 and TRBJ2-7; 10 nucleotides match TRBD1. The trim removed 5 bases at V and 6 bases at J, leaving 13 bases unmatched. CDR1 and CDR2 (germline): MNHNS, SASEGT. The CDR3 is 16 residues long. CDR3 nucleotide sequence: TGTGCCAGCAGTTCGCCACCGGGACAGGGGAAGCGCGAGCAGTACTTC. This encodes CASSSPPGQGKREQYF.

The chain recombines TRBV20-1 with TRBJ1-4; no clear D gene. Germline assignment: CDR1 DFQATT and CDR2 SNEGSKA (reference sequence). This CDR3 has 13 amino acids. Trimming removed 6 bases at V and 5 bases at J, with 13 bases between. The CDR3 DNA reads TGCAGTGCCGACAATCGAGAAAATGAAAAACTGTTTTTT. Amino acid sequence: CSADNRENEKLFF.

In this sample, this clonotype turned up a few times. This chain links TRBV7-9 with TRBJ2-1; no firm D call. Germline assignment: CDR1 SEHNR and CDR2 FQNEAQ (reference sequence). This CDR3 contains 14 residues. V gave up 1 base and J gave up 6 bases, with 10 bases separating them. CDR3 nucleotides: TGTGCCAGCAGCTTAGGGATAGTTGGCAATGAGCAGTTCTTC. It specifies CASSLGIVGNEQFF.

The V gene is TRBV20-1, the J gene TRBJ1-5; D not resolved. Trimming removed 6 bases at V and 4 bases at J, with 16 bases between. Germline loops: CDR1 DFQATT, CDR2 SNEGSKA (reference sequence). CDR3 length: 14 amino acids. CDR3 coding DNA: TGCAGTGCCGAGTGGTCCGGTGGGAATCAGCCCCAGCATTTT. Protein: CSAEWSGGNQPQHF.

V is TRBV5-1 and J is TRBJ2-2, with a possible D match to TRBD1 (6 bases). This CDR3 contains 15 residues. Trimming removed 4 bases from V and 0 bases from J, with 10 bases in between. Looked up from germline, CDR1 is SGHRS and CDR2 is YFSETQ. The DNA of the CDR3 is TGCGCCAGCAGCCCGGGACATTCGAACACCGGGGAGCTGTTTTTT. Translated, it gives CASSPGHSNTGELFF.

This clonotype has only a few counts. Germline and junction disagree at one end, which may indicate a read error. The chain couples TRBV7-7 to TRBJ2-7; 13 bases match TRBD2. CDR3 length equals 15 residues. The germline V gene encodes CDR1 SSHAT and CDR2 FNYEAQ (reference sequence). DNA for the CDR3: TGTGCTAGCAGCCCAGGACTAGCGGGGGCCTCCGAGCAGTACTTC. It specifies CASSPGLAGASEQYF. Supplemented by reference TRBV7-7 and TRBJ2-7, the full variable domain reads GAGVSQSPRYKVTKRGQDVTLRCDPISSHATLYWYQQALGQGPEFLTYFNYEAQPDKSGLPSDRFSAERPEGSISTLTIQRTEQRDSAMYRCASSPGLAGASEQYFGPGTRLTVT.

This clonotype was detected many times. The V gene is TRBV28, the J gene TRBJ1-1, with D possibly TRBD1 on 5 matching bases. Germline V CDR1 and CDR2: MDHEN, SYDVKM. Trimming pared 3 bases from V and 3 bases from J, leaving 17 bases between. The CDR3 length is 16 residues. CDR3 loop: CASSLGLNGGDTEAFF. CDR3 DNA sequence: TGTGCCAGCAGTTTGGGCCTCAACGGGGGGGACACTGAAGCTTTCTTT. Variable domain in full (rest from reference TRBV28 and TRBJ1-1): DVKVTQSSRYLVKRTGEKVFLECVQDMDHENMFWYRQDPGLGLRLIYFSYDVKMKEKGDIPEGYSVSREKKERFSLILESASTNQTSMYLCASSLGLNGGDTEAFFGQGTRLTVV.

This clonotype was seen repeatedly, ten times or more. V is TRBV19 and J is TRBJ2-1; D is unresolved. The CDR3 contains 14 residues. The germline V and J ends were trimmed by 3 bases and 9 bases, with 15 bases remaining between them. Germline V gene sequence: CDR1 LNHDA, CDR2 SQIVND (reference sequence). CDR3 protein: CASSIETSRSEQFF. As DNA, the CDR3 is TGTGCCAGTAGTATTGAGACTTCTCGCAGTGAGCAGTTCTTC.

The chain couples TRBV6-1 to TRBJ2-7; 10 bases map to TRBD1. CDR3 size: 13 residues. V was clipped by 8 bases and J by 5 bases; unmatched bases: 6. Germline V CDR1 and CDR2: MNHNS, SASEGT. The CDR3 nucleotides are TGTGCCAGCGGAAGACAGGGGGCCAACGAGCAGTACTTC. It codes for CASGRQGANEQYF.

To note about this clonotype: A much larger clone differs by one base, so this may be a read error. CDR3 DNA sequence: TGTGCCAGCAGCCGACGCGGGTACCAAGAGACCCAGTTCTTC. Protein: CASSRRGYQETQFF. The genes are TRBV7-6 and TRBJ2-5; perhaps TRBD2 as D (5 bases). The end of the DNA fits TRBJ2-1 better, so the J call may be wrong. CDR1 SGHVS and CDR2 FNYEAQ come from the germline V gene. The CDR3 covers 14 residues.

The chain links TRBV27 to TRBJ2-1, with D perhaps TRBD1 or TRBD2 (6 bases each). This CDR3 spans 16 amino acids. The germline CDR1 and CDR2 sequences are MNHEY and SMNVEV (reference sequence). The V and J ends lost 6 bases and 0 bases respectively, with 15 bases between them. The CDR3 nucleotides are TGTGCCAGCAGGCAAGGGGGGCCGAGCTCCTACAATGAGCAGTTCTTC. Translated, it gives CASRQGGPSSYNEQFF.

This clonotype was recorded many times. The chain employs TRBV5-1 and TRBJ2-7; 7 bases are a match to TRBD2. Germline V CDR1 and CDR2: SGHRS, YFSETQ. J was trimmed by 5 bases and V by 0 bases; bases with no gene match: 5. The CDR3 totals 14 residues. CDR3 coding DNA: TGCGCCAGCAGCTTGGGACGGGGGGAGGACGAGCAGTACTTC. It is translated as CASSLGRGEDEQYF.

This clonotype was seen repeatedly, ten times or more. The chain is built from TRBV28 and TRBJ2-3; no reliable D call. In germline, CDR1 is MDHEN, CDR2 SYDVKM. The V end was cut by 6 bases, the J end by 0 bases, with 4 bases between. This CDR3 region has 12 residues. This CDR3 is CASSRSTDTQYF. The CDR3 nucleotides are TGTGCCAGCAGCCGTAGCACAGATACGCAGTATTTT. Together with reference TRBV28 and TRBJ2-3, the CDR3 gives the full variable domain: DVKVTQSSRYLVKRTGEKVFLECVQDMDHENMFWYRQDPGLGLRLIYFSYDVKMKEKGDIPEGYSVSREKKERFSLILESASTNQTSMYLCASSRSTDTQYFGPGTRLTVL.

This clonotype was picked up a small number of times. This rearrangement joins TRBV27 to TRBJ2-7; the D gene could be TRBD1 or TRBD2 (5 bases each). Trimming shortened V by 4 bases and J by 5 bases, and 18 bases separated the two germline ends. The CDR3 is made up of 15 amino acids. CDR1 is MNHEY and CDR2 is SMNVEV in the germline V gene (reference sequence). The CDR3 loop is CASSYQRSGPNEQYF. In nucleotides, the CDR3 is TGTGCCAGCAGTTATCAGCGGTCGGGACCGAACGAGCAGTACTTC.

This clonotype was picked up many times. The chain couples TRBV6-1 to TRBJ2-3; 7 nucleotides match TRBD1. CDR1 MNHNS and CDR2 SASEGT come from the germline V gene. CDR3 length equals 14 residues. Germline trimming cut 5 bases from V and 6 bases from J; bases unmatched to any gene: 8. The chain's CDR3 is CASSRATGVDTQYF. CDR3 coding DNA: TGTGCCAGCAGTCGAGCCACAGGGGTGGATACGCAGTATTTT.

In its sample, this clonotype was seen a few times. The V call is TRBV4-1, the J call TRBJ2-7; D ambiguous. The CDR3 consists of 14 residues. The V end lost 0 bases, the J end lost 3 bases, and 9 bases lay between the germline ends. Germline lookup yields CDR1 MGHRA and CDR2 YSYEKL. The CDR3 is CASSQDDNRYEQYF. As DNA, the CDR3 is TGCGCCAGCAGCCAAGATGACAACCGCTACGAGCAGTACTTC.

There are many counts of this clonotype. The genes are TRBV12-3 or TRBV12-4 and TRBJ2-3, with D maybe TRBD2 (5 bases). V gave up 8 bases and J gave up 2 bases, with 11 bases separating them. This CDR3 contains 13 residues. CDR3 DNA: TGTGCCAGCGAATTAGCGTCCACAGATACGCAGTATTTT. Translated: CASELASTDTQYF.

This clonotype was counted ten times or more. The V and J genes are TRBV27 and TRBJ2-7, with a weak D call TRBD1 (6 bases). The germline gives CDR1 MNHEY, CDR2 SMNVEV (reference sequence). V was pared by 6 bases and J by 3 bases, with 15 bases between. The length of the CDR3 is 14 residues. The CDR3 loop is CASSWDTRGYEQYF. CDR3 DNA: TGTGCCAGCAGCTGGGACACCAGGGGCTACGAGCAGTACTTC.

Many counts were recorded for this clonotype. The chain links TRBV7-2 to TRBJ2-2; D is unclear. The CDR3 sequence is 14 residues long. Germline lookup yields CDR1 SGHTA and CDR2 FQGNSA. Trimming shortened V by 4 bases and J by 4 bases, and 10 bases separated the two germline ends. As DNA, the CDR3 is TGTGCCAGCAGCTCGCGGTCGACCACCGGGGAGCTGTTTTTT. Translating it yields CASSSRSTTGELFF.

A few counts support this clonotype. The J gene is TRBJ2-2, the V gene TRBV15; D unclear. Germline V lookup: CDR1 LNHNV, CDR2 YYDKDF (reference sequence). Trimming pared 6 bases from V and 5 bases from J, leaving 22 bases between. The CDR3 totals 17 residues. Written as DNA, the CDR3 is TGTGCCACCAGGCCCCCCCCGGGTAGGGTTGGAACCGGGGAGCTGTTTTTT. This gives the protein CATRPPPGRVGTGELFF.

In this sample, this clonotype turned up many times. The CDR3 region has the DNA TGTGCCTGGAGTGTTCGTGGGGGGAACACTGAAGCTTTCTTT. It specifies CAWSVRGGNTEAFF. The chain uses TRBV30 and TRBJ1-1; D is possibly TRBD1 (5 bases). Trimming removed 0 bases from V and 1 base from J, with 9 bases in between. The CDR3 runs 14 residues. Germline loops: CDR1 GTSNPN, CDR2 SVGIG (reference sequence).

This clonotype was recorded many times. The chain recombines TRBV19 with TRBJ1-4; possibly TRBD1 for D (5 bases). The CDR3 totals 16 residues. Between the trimmed V and J ends, which lost 10 bases and 1 base, there was a span of 19 bases. The germline gives CDR1 LNHDA, CDR2 SQIVND (reference sequence). In nucleotides, the CDR3 is TGTGCCACCGGGACGGGGGACCTTGTAACTAATGAAAAACTGTTTTTT. Translated, it gives CATGTGDLVTNEKLFF.

In its sample, this clonotype was seen a few times. This rearrangement joins TRBV20-1 to TRBJ2-7; 11 bases are a match to TRBD2. The CDR3 contains 16 residues. V was pared by 0 bases and J by 3 bases, with 7 bases of the junction left unmatched. Germline lookup yields CDR1 DFQATT and CDR2 SNEGSKA (reference sequence). CDR3 protein: CSARDLGTSGFYEQYF. CDR3 nucleotides: TGCAGTGCTAGAGATCTAGGGACTAGCGGTTTCTACGAGCAGTACTTC.

The chain links TRBV11-2 to TRBJ2-7, with 9 bases matching TRBD2. The CDR3 is made up of 17 amino acids. V lost 6 bases, J lost 1 base, and 13 bases stayed unmatched. The germline V gene has CDR1 SGHAT and CDR2 FQNNGV. The CDR3 spells CASRRGGGHLLSYEQYF. The CDR3 DNA reads TGTGCCAGCAGGCGCGGGGGGGGACACCTGTTGTCCTACGAGCAGTACTTC.

As for this clonotype: Being one base from a much bigger clone, this may be a read error. The chain carries TRBV28 and TRBJ1-5, with 9 positions matching TRBD1. The CDR3 sequence is 15 residues long. V lost 6 bases and J lost 5; bases outside the gene matches: 8. Germline CDR1 and CDR2: MDHEN and SYDVKM. The CDR3 bases are TGTGCCAGCAGCCTAACGGGACAGGGCGATCAGCCCCAGCATTTT. Residues: CASSLTGQGDQPQHF.

This clonotype was observed at least ten times. This chain uses TRBV14 with TRBJ2-5; 7 positions agree with TRBD1. The CDR3 has 17 residues. CDR1 is SGHDN, CDR2 FVKESK, per germline. V lost 3 bases and J lost 5; bases outside the gene matches: 15. The DNA of the CDR3 is TGTGCCAGCAGCCACCTACACAGGGGTAGTGGTTGGGAGACCCAGTACTTC. It yields the protein CASSHLHRGSGWETQYF.